The clone carrying this T cell receptor (beta chain) was seen at least ten times. Its antigen is not known. This record belongs to a study of HIV-infected children after antiretroviral therapy interruption. Study context: Median age was 9.5 years (interruption) and approximately 8 years (continuous). Points from the study as a whole: After treatment interruption started, naive CD4+ CDR3 overlap across time points dropped.

RNA-based 3' RACE libraries used unique molecular identifiers. TCRdb processed the 3' RACE reads anew with MiXCR; each CDR3 protein has one entry. The table includes roughly 15,000 distinct CDR3 sequences, about 3% detected once. Treatment noted: PENTA 11 planned treatment interruption arm or continuous ART arm. From thawed PBMCs, memory CD8+ CD45RO+ CD45RA- T cells were sorted. This CDR3 region has 15 residues. V shed 0 bases and J 8 bases; nucleotides not matched to a gene: 6. CDR1 is LNHNV, CDR2 YYDKDF, per germline (reference sequence). This receptor was obtained from a pool of human donors with HIV. The rearrangement links TRBV15 to TRBJ1-4; 7 bases align to TRBD1. Specimen: CD45RO+ CD8+ T cells from PBMCs, pooled from several time points, collected from a donor given antiretroviral therapy, either interrupted or continuous. Specified subset: memory CD8+ CD45RO+ CD45RA- T cells. CDR3 in amino acids: CATSRDGQGGEKLFF. As DNA, the CDR3 is TGTGCCACCAGCAGAGATGGCCAAGGGGGCGAAAAACTGTTTTTT.